One and the same sample provided the 11 T cell receptor beta chains below, sequenced in a study of blood T cell repertoires in COVID-19. Produced via immunoSEQ multiplex PCR; TCRdb's table is partial and in-frame only. This table holds fewer than 150,000 clones, less than 75% found once. Material for sequencing was peripheral blood. Source of these receptors: a human donor with acute or convalescent COVID-19. The donor label of this sample is uncertain.

The chain has TRBV6-5 and TRBJ1-1; maybe TRBD1 (5 bases). Germline values: CDR1 MNHEY, CDR2 SVGAGI. This CDR3 is built from 13 residues. Trimming removed 8 bases from V and 1 base from J, with 11 bases in between. The CDR3 nucleotides read TGTGCCAGCCGGGGGGGGACGAACACTGAAGCTTTCTTT. It encodes CASRGGTNTEAFF.

This clone appeared a few times. The chain couples TRBV7-9 to TRBJ2-7; no clear D. Trimming cost V 2 bases and J 5 bases, with 7 bases left between them. CDR1 SEHNR and CDR2 FQNEAQ come from the germline V gene (reference sequence). The CDR3 loop spans 12 amino acids. CDR3 region: CASSLWQDEQYF. The CDR3 DNA sequence: TGTGCCAGCAGCTTATGGCAGGACGAGCAGTACTTC.

The V call is TRBV7-9, the J call TRBJ2-1; the match to TRBD2 covers 9 bases. The ends lost 1 base at V and 10 bases at J; junction bases unmatched: 8. Germline V gives CDR1 SEHNR, CDR2 FQNEAQ (reference sequence). This CDR3 has 15 amino acids. CDR3 in DNA: TGTGCCAGCAGCTTAGACGGGCGGGGGGGCAACGAGCAGTTCTTC. Translated, it gives CASSLDGRGGNEQFF.

This clone was recorded at least ten times. This chain connects TRBV30 to TRBJ2-4; D is unresolved. Trimming removed 4 bases at V and 4 bases at J, with 8 bases between. CDR3 length equals 12 residues. CDR1 GTSNPN and CDR2 SVGIG come from the germline V gene (reference sequence). CDR3 DNA: TGTGCCTGGAAACAAGTTAAAAACATTCAGTACTTC. Translated: CAWKQVKNIQYF. The variable domain in full, with the rest retrieved from reference TRBV30 and TRBJ2-4, is SQTIHQWPATLVQPVGSPLSLECTVEGTSNPNLYWYRQAAGRGLQLLFYSVGIGQISSEVPQNLSASRPQDRQFILSSKKLLLSDSGFYLCAWKQVKNIQYFGAGTRLSVL.

The chain uses TRBV2 and TRBJ1-1; D is perhaps TRBD1 (5 bases). Trimming removed 7 bases at V and 4 bases at J, with 19 bases between. Germline loops: CDR1 SNHLY, CDR2 FYNNEI. CDR3 length: 15 amino acids. As DNA, the CDR3 is TGTGCCAGCATACCCACGATCTGGGGGGGCACTGAAGCTTTCTTT. Residues: CASIPTIWGGTEAFF. Looking up the rest from reference TRBV2 and TRBJ1-1 gives the full variable domain: EPEVTQTPSHQVTQMGQEVILRCVPISNHLYFYWYRQILGQKVEFLVSFYNNEISEKSEIFDDQFSVERPDGSNFTLKIRSTKLEDSAMYFCASIPTIWGGTEAFFGQGTRLTVV.

The chain uses TRBV5-4 and TRBJ2-5; TRBD2 matches 9 bases. Looked up from germline, CDR1 is SGHNT and CDR2 is YYREEE (reference sequence). The junction had 11 bases not matched to a gene; V was cut back by 4 bases and J by 4 bases. The CDR3 consists of 16 residues. The CDR3 loop reads CASSQGTSGFPETQYF. The DNA for the CDR3 is TGTGCCAGCAGCCAGGGTACTAGCGGGTTCCCAGAGACCCAGTACTTC.

This clone has a handful of counts. The chain has TRBV12-3 or TRBV12-4 and TRBJ2-7; possible D gene TRBD1, 6 bases. The germline V and J ends were trimmed by 3 bases and 11 bases, with 11 bases remaining between them. The CDR3 is made up of 11 amino acids. CDR3 in DNA: TGTGCCAGCAGTTTTGACAGGAGGAAGTACTTC. This gives the protein CASSFDRRKYF.

The chain recombines TRBV5-3 with TRBJ2-5; D possibly corresponds to TRBD2 (6 bases). TRBV5-3 is reported as an ORF; its role is uncertain. The CDR3 spans 13 residues. Trimming stripped 4 bases from V and 5 bases from J, with 12 bases between. The chain's CDR3 is CARSGGTLETQYF. Here the CDR3 DNA reads TGTGCCAGAAGCGGCGGGACTTTGGAGACCCAGTACTTC.

The chain combines TRBV7-9 with TRBJ1-1, with no clear D. In germline, CDR1 is SEHNR, CDR2 FQNEAQ (reference sequence). V was clipped by 4 bases and J by 1 base, with 10 bases between them. The CDR3 sequence is 14 residues long. CDR3 amino acids: CASSSGWGNTEAFF. CDR3 coding DNA: TGTGCCAGCAGCTCGGGGTGGGGGAACACTGAAGCTTTCTTT.

V gene TRBV5-1 combines with J gene TRBJ1-1; weak D call: TRBD1 (5 bases). The CDR3 is 15 amino acids. Trimming pared 0 bases from V and 6 bases from J, leaving 15 bases between. Germline values: CDR1 SGHRS, CDR2 YFSETQ. CDR3 coding DNA: TGCGCCAGCAGCTTGGATCCCCGACAGATGGCTGAAGCTTTCTTT. Protein sequence: CASSLDPRQMAEAFF.

The V and J genes are TRBV10-2 and TRBJ2-2; D remains unclear. The germline V and J ends were trimmed by 2 bases and 9 bases, with 13 bases remaining between them. Germline V gene lookup returns CDR1 WSHSY and CDR2 SAAADI. This CDR3 contains 14 residues. The CDR3 region is CASSEAPPWRELFF. In DNA, the CDR3 is TGCGCCAGCAGTGAGGCTCCCCCTTGGCGGGAGCTGTTTTTT.